Listed below are T cell receptor beta chains from one sample, sequenced in a study of T cell responses to AZD1222 COVID-19 vaccine. Sequencing used immunoSEQ multiplex PCR; TCRdb keeps in-frame clones, though not all of them. The profile covers 200,000 to 250,000 clones, with under 95% appearing a single time and roughly 1% taken by the ten largest. Source: peripheral blood, taken on day 0 of MenACWY control vaccination. These TCRs come from an adult in good health. Both conserved end residues are part of each CDR3. The order of the fields is CDR3 protein, CDR3 DNA, J gene, D gene, clone size, V gene. The D gene is left open where the match is weak. Only some rows state a clone size, as once, few, many or a class for expanded clones.

cdr3_aa: CASSDHYEQYF
cdr3_nt: TGCGCCAGCAGTGATCACTACGAGCAGTACTTC
j_call: TRBJ2-7
d_call: .
clone_size: .
v_call: TRBV10-1

cdr3_aa: CASSYSGPTTNYGYTF
cdr3_nt: TGTGCCAGCAGTTACTCCGGGCCAACTACTAACTATGGCTACACCTTC
j_call: TRBJ1-2
d_call: .
clone_size: .
v_call: TRBV6-6

cdr3_aa: CASSQPNQPQHF
cdr3_nt: TGTGCCAGCAGCCAACCAAATCAGCCCCAGCATTTT
j_call: TRBJ1-5
d_call: .
clone_size: once
v_call: TRBV16

cdr3_aa: CASVAANTEAFF
cdr3_nt: TGCGCCAGCGTTGCGGCCAACACTGAAGCTTTCTTT
j_call: TRBJ1-1
d_call: .
clone_size: .
v_call: TRBV5-1

cdr3_aa: CASSQGETQYF
cdr3_nt: TGTGCCAGCAGTCAGGGGGAGACCCAGTACTTC
j_call: TRBJ2-5
d_call: .
clone_size: once
v_call: TRBV12-3/TRBV12-4

cdr3_aa: CASSPGGGLNEQFF
cdr3_nt: TGTGCCAGCTCACCCGGGGGGGGCCTCAATGAGCAGTTCTTC
j_call: TRBJ2-1
d_call: TRBD2
clone_size: .
v_call: TRBV18

cdr3_aa: CASADPGTPYEQYF
cdr3_nt: TGTGCCAGCGCAGACCCCGGGACACCCTACGAGCAGTACTTC
j_call: TRBJ2-7
d_call: .
clone_size: .
v_call: TRBV25-1

cdr3_aa: CASSFTGSGGGEQYF
cdr3_nt: TGCGCCAGCAGCTTCACAGGATCCGGAGGGGGCGAGCAGTACTTC
j_call: TRBJ2-7
d_call: .
clone_size: .
v_call: TRBV5-1

cdr3_aa: CASSPQPGLRLEPQHF
cdr3_nt: TGTGCCAGCAGCCCCCAACCGGGCCTCAGGCTAGAGCCCCAGCATTTT
j_call: TRBJ1-5
d_call: .
clone_size: .
v_call: TRBV3-1/TRBV3-2

cdr3_aa: CASSFHGRTEGNTIYF
cdr3_nt: TGCGCCAGCAGCTTCCACGGACGGACAGAAGGAAACACCATATATTTT
j_call: TRBJ1-3
d_call: .
clone_size: .
v_call: TRBV5-1

cdr3_aa: CASSAEGRGGYTF
cdr3_nt: TGTGCCAGCAGTGCGGAAGGAAGAGGGGGCTACACCTTC
j_call: TRBJ1-2
d_call: .
clone_size: .
v_call: TRBV2

cdr3_aa: CASSVDAGQTGNTIYF
cdr3_nt: TGTGCCAGCAGCGTAGATGCAGGGCAAACTGGAAACACCATATATTTT
j_call: TRBJ1-3
d_call: .
clone_size: few
v_call: TRBV9

cdr3_aa: CASSTRWLAGEETQYF
cdr3_nt: TGTGCCAGTAGTACCCGCTGGCTAGCGGGGGAAGAGACCCAGTACTTC
j_call: TRBJ2-5
d_call: TRBD2
clone_size: .
v_call: TRBV19

cdr3_aa: CASSQLGASRNQPQHF
cdr3_nt: TGTGCCAGCAGTCAACTTGGGGCCAGTCGCAATCAGCCCCAGCATTTT
j_call: TRBJ1-5
d_call: .
clone_size: .
v_call: TRBV28

cdr3_aa: CAISESGSQETQYF
cdr3_nt: TGTGCCATCAGTGAGTCGGGGAGCCAAGAGACCCAGTACTTC
j_call: TRBJ2-5
d_call: .
clone_size: .
v_call: TRBV10-3

cdr3_aa: CATSSYTGVRNQPQHF
cdr3_nt: TGTGCCACCAGCAGTTATACAGGGGTCCGGAATCAGCCCCAGCATTTT
j_call: TRBJ1-5
d_call: TRBD1
clone_size: .
v_call: TRBV15

cdr3_aa: CASSSSDRRRRGYTF
cdr3_nt: TGTGCCAGCAGCTCGTCGGACAGGAGGCGTAGAGGCTACACCTTC
j_call: TRBJ1-2
d_call: TRBD1
clone_size: .
v_call: TRBV7-9

cdr3_aa: CASSLRGPGNEQFF
cdr3_nt: TGTGCCAGCAGTTTACGGGGCCCGGGGAATGAGCAGTTCTTC
j_call: TRBJ2-1
d_call: .
clone_size: .
v_call: TRBV27

cdr3_aa: CASSPGRGQGVHGYTF
cdr3_nt: TGTGCCAGCAGCCCCGGGAGGGGGCAGGGAGTTCATGGCTACACCTTC
j_call: TRBJ1-2
d_call: TRBD1
clone_size: once
v_call: TRBV7-2

cdr3_aa: CASRGRDTSYEQYF
cdr3_nt: TGTGCCAGTAGAGGCCGGGACACCTCCTACGAGCAGTACTTC
j_call: TRBJ2-7
d_call: .
clone_size: .
v_call: TRBV19

cdr3_aa: CASSSTGQGKLEGYTF
cdr3_nt: TGTGCCAGCAGTTCGACCGGACAGGGGAAGCTTGAAGGCTACACCTTC
j_call: TRBJ1-2
d_call: TRBD1
clone_size: .
v_call: TRBV6-5

cdr3_aa: CAISGMRGYTF
cdr3_nt: TGTGCCATCAGTGGAATGCGGGGCTACACCTTC
j_call: TRBJ1-2
d_call: .
clone_size: once
v_call: TRBV10-3

cdr3_aa: CASSYGTGTQETQYF
cdr3_nt: TGTGCCAGCAGTTACGGCACAGGGACCCAAGAGACCCAGTACTTC
j_call: TRBJ2-5
d_call: .
clone_size: once
v_call: TRBV6-5

cdr3_aa: CASSSVRGNSQHF
cdr3_nt: TGTGCCAGCAGCTCAGTGAGAGGGAATTCACAGCATTTT
j_call: TRBJ1-5
d_call: .
clone_size: .
v_call: TRBV6-5

cdr3_aa: CASSPDSAYEQYF
cdr3_nt: TGTGCCAGCAGCCCCGACAGCGCCTACGAGCAGTACTTC
j_call: TRBJ2-7
d_call: .
clone_size: .
v_call: TRBV9

cdr3_aa: CASSRHDKHWAFF
cdr3_nt: TGTGCCAGCAGCCGGCACGATAAACACTGGGCTTTCTTT
j_call: TRBJ1-1
d_call: .
clone_size: .
v_call: TRBV7-2

cdr3_aa: CASSYGQGIYEQYF
cdr3_nt: TGTGCCAGCAGCTATGGACAGGGGATCTACGAGCAGTACTTC
j_call: TRBJ2-7
d_call: TRBD1
clone_size: few
v_call: TRBV7-9

cdr3_aa: CASSSSDRGWVYTF
cdr3_nt: TGCGCCAGCAGCTCCTCAGACAGGGGTTGGGTCTACACCTTC
j_call: TRBJ1-2
d_call: TRBD1
clone_size: .
v_call: TRBV5-1

cdr3_aa: CASSEGAAGFGELFF
cdr3_nt: TGCGCCAGCAGTGAGGGCGCGGCGGGGTTCGGGGAGCTGTTTTTT
j_call: TRBJ2-2
d_call: .
clone_size: once
v_call: TRBV10-1

cdr3_aa: CASSFISPRGVRDYGYTF
cdr3_nt: TGTGCCAGCAGTTTTATCAGCCCCCGGGGGGTCAGGGACTATGGCTACACCTTC
j_call: TRBJ1-2
d_call: .
clone_size: .
v_call: TRBV27

cdr3_aa: CASSLGRGGLDEQYF
cdr3_nt: TGTGCCAGCAGCTTAGGGCGGGGGGGCCTCGACGAGCAGTACTTC
j_call: TRBJ2-7
d_call: TRBD2
clone_size: .
v_call: TRBV7-2